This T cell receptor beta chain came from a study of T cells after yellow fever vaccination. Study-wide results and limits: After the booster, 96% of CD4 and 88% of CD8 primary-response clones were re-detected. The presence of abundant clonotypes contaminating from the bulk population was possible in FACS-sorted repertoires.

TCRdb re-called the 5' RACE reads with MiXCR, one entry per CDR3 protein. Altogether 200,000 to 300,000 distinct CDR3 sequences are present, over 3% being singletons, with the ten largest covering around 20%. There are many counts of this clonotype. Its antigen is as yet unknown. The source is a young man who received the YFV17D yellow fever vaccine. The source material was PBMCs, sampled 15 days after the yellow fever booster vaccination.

The CDR3 coding sequence is TGCAGCGTCGGATTAGTTACGACAGATACGCAGTATTTT. Translated, it gives CSVGLVTTDTQYF. This chain connects TRBV29-1 to TRBJ2-3, with D unclear. Germline-derived CDR1 and CDR2 are SQVTM and ANQGSEA. The CDR3 runs to 13 residues. V was shortened by 6 bases and J by 3 bases, with 13 bases between the two germline ends.